These 7 T cell receptor beta chains came from one sample sequenced in a study of T cell responses to AZD1222 COVID-19 vaccine. Produced via immunoSEQ multiplex PCR; TCRdb's table is partial and in-frame only. This sample yields some 150,000 clones, of which 94% are seen a single time; roughly 1.3% belongs to the top ten. Sequencing was performed on peripheral blood, taken on day 0 of AZD1222 vaccination. Source of these receptors: an adult in good health.

J is TRBJ1-4 and V is TRBV5-5, with 10 bases matching TRBD1. Germline V CDR1 and CDR2: SGHKS, YYEKEE (reference sequence). The CDR3 spans 19 residues. The V gene end was trimmed by 3 bases and the J gene end by 3 bases; junction bases not matched to a gene: 14. This CDR3 reads CASSYRDRGFLGANEKLFF. DNA of the CDR3: TGTGCCAGCAGCTATAGGGACAGGGGATTTCTGGGGGCTAATGAAAAACTGTTTTTT.

The chain links TRBV11-1 to TRBJ2-3; D is unclear. Trimming cost V 0 bases and J 3 bases, with 10 bases left between them. CDR1 is SGHAT, CDR2 FQDESV, per germline (reference sequence). The CDR3 consists of 15 residues. The CDR3 here is CASSLAWSRTDTQYF. CDR3 bases: TGTGCCAGCAGCTTAGCGTGGTCAAGAACAGATACGCAGTATTTT. The complete variable domain, with remaining parts taken from reference TRBV11-1 and TRBJ2-3, reads EAEVAQSPRYKITEKSQAVAFWCDPISGHATLYWYRQILGQGPELLVQFQDESVVDDSQLPKDRFSAERLKGVDSTLKIQPAELGDSAMYLCASSLAWSRTDTQYFGPGTRLTVL.

This clone was observed a single time. The rearrangement uses TRBV6-4 and TRBJ2-5; 10 bases fit TRBD1. The CDR3 is 15 amino acids. Per germline, CDR1 MRHNA and CDR2 SNTAGT. The junction had 7 bases not matched to a gene; V was cut back by 6 bases and J by 3 bases. The CDR3, as DNA: TGTGCCAGCAGGGAAGGGACAGGGGCAAAAGAGACCCAGTACTTC. Its protein is CASREGTGAKETQYF.

J is TRBJ2-2 and V is TRBV9, with D perhaps matching TRBD1 (5 bases). The CDR3 has 16 residues. Trimming removed 0 bases from V and 1 base from J, with 10 bases in between. Per germline, CDR1 SGDLS and CDR2 YYNGEE. CDR3: CASSVAITGNTGELFF. CDR3 DNA sequence: TGTGCCAGCAGCGTAGCAATCACAGGGAACACCGGGGAGCTGTTTTTT. Supplemented by reference TRBV9 and TRBJ2-2, the full variable domain reads DSGVTQTPKHLITATGQRVTLRCSPRSGDLSVYWYQQSLDQGLQFLIQYYNGEERAKGNILERFSAQQFPDLHSELNLSSLELGDSALYFCASSVAITGNTGELFFGEGSRLTVL.

The CDR3 region is CASSQPLAGAPYEQYV. The CDR3 coding sequence is TGCGCCAGCAGCCAACCTCTAGCGGGAGCCCCCTACGAGCAGTACGTC. The J gene is TRBJ2-7, the V gene TRBV4-1, with 10 bases aligning to TRBD2. Germline V CDR1 and CDR2: MGHRA, YSYEKL. After removal of 2 bases from V and 2 bases from J, the junction contained 6 bases not matched to a gene. This CDR3 spans 16 amino acids.

The chain employs TRBV6-5 and TRBJ2-7; no definite D call. Trimming pared 7 bases from V and 0 bases from J, leaving 13 bases between. Per germline, CDR1 MNHEY and CDR2 SVGAGI. CDR3 size: 14 residues. The CDR3 nucleotides are TGTGCCAGCACCACCTCATTCGACTCCTACGAGCAGTACGTC. As protein: CASTTSFDSYEQYV.

V gene TRBV4-1 combines with J gene TRBJ2-3; 10 bases are a match to TRBD1. CDR1 is MGHRA, CDR2 YSYEKL, per germline. The ends lost 4 bases at V and 3 bases at J; junction bases unmatched: 7. The CDR3 is 16 residues long. The CDR3 sequence: CASSLSGTGATDTQYF. The CDR3, as DNA: TGCGCCAGCAGCCTTTCCGGGACAGGGGCGACAGATACGCAGTATTTT.